This entry lists 24 T cell receptor beta chains sequenced from one sample in a study of T cell responses to AZD1222 COVID-19 vaccine. Some clones are missing from TCRdb's copy, which holds only in-frame ones; the method was immunoSEQ multiplex PCR. The repertoire holds around 120,000 clones, with about 92% as singletons. Sequenced material: peripheral blood, taken on day 0 of AZD1222 vaccination. These receptors were obtained from an adult in good health.

CDR3 nucleotide sequence: TGTGCCAGCAGTTTAGGTGGAAAGGTCTACGAGCAGTACTTC. As protein: CASSLGGKVYEQYF. V and J are TRBV28 and TRBJ2-7; D not certain. The germline CDR1 and CDR2 sequences are MDHEN and SYDVKM. V gave up 2 bases and J gave up 3 bases, with 11 bases separating them. The CDR3 runs 14 residues. The variable domain in full, completed from reference TRBV28 and TRBJ2-7, reads DVKVTQSSRYLVKRTGEKVFLECVQDMDHENMFWYRQDPGLGLRLIYFSYDVKMKEKGDIPEGYSVSREKKERFSLILESASTNQTSMYLCASSLGGKVYEQYFGPGTRLTVT.

The rearrangement links TRBV6-2 or TRBV6-3 to TRBJ1-2; D remains ambiguous. This CDR3 is built from 11 residues. Trimming cost V 6 bases and J 8 bases, with 10 bases left between them. CDR1 is MNHEY, CDR2 SVGEGT, per germline. The CDR3 region is CASSQTVGYTF. For the CDR3, the DNA is TGTGCCAGCAGCCAGACTGTCGGCTACACCTTC.

This sequence joins TRBV19 and TRBJ2-3; 8 bases fit TRBD1. The CDR3 contains 16 residues. Germline V gene lookup returns CDR1 LNHDA and CDR2 SQIVND (reference sequence). Losses at the gene ends were 6 bases for V and 5 bases for J; bases not matched to a gene: 13. CDR3 in amino acids: CASRVFSTGDGDTQYF. Written as DNA, the CDR3 is TGTGCCAGTAGGGTGTTTTCGACAGGGGACGGAGATACGCAGTATTTT.

This chain joins TRBV13 and TRBJ2-3; 9 positions agree with TRBD1. Germline trimming cut 2 bases from V and 11 bases from J; bases unmatched to any gene: 2. CDR1 PRHDT and CDR2 FYEKMQ come from the germline V gene (reference sequence). The CDR3 covers 12 residues. CDR3 coding DNA: TGTGCCAGCAGCTTAATGACAGGGGGGCAGTATTTT. This gives the protein CASSLMTGGQYF.

Written as DNA, the CDR3 is TGTGCCAGCAGTATCCCAAGGACAGGGAGAGACTCTGGGGCCAACGTCCTGACTTTC. It yields the protein CASSIPRTGRDSGANVLTF. The chain has TRBV28 and TRBJ2-6; the match to TRBD1 covers 8 bases. The germline gives CDR1 MDHEN, CDR2 SYDVKM. V lost 5 bases and J lost 0; bases outside the gene matches: 12. The CDR3 sequence is 19 residues long. Full variable domain (missing parts from reference TRBV28 and TRBJ2-6): DVKVTQSSRYLVKRTGEKVFLECVQDMDHENMFWYRQDPGLGLRLIYFSYDVKMKEKGDIPEGYSVSREKKERFSLILESASTNQTSMYLCASSIPRTGRDSGANVLTFGAGSRLTVL.

This clone was counted only a few times. This chain links TRBV14 with TRBJ2-1; D is undetermined. The CDR3 length is 15 residues. The germline V and J ends were trimmed by 0 bases and 5 bases, with 11 bases remaining between them. The germline CDR1 and CDR2 sequences are SGHDN and FVKESK. For the CDR3, the DNA is TGTGCCAGCAGCCAAGAGTTCAGATTTAACAATGAGCAGTTCTTC. Protein product: CASSQEFRFNNEQFF.

The genes are TRBV15 and TRBJ2-7; D possibly matches TRBD1 or TRBD2 (5 bases each). The CDR3 spans 14 residues. Germline assignment: CDR1 LNHNV and CDR2 YYDKDF (reference sequence). The V gene lost 0 bases and the J gene lost 2 bases, with 8 bases spanning the gap. This CDR3 is CATSREGETYEQYF. CDR3 sequence (DNA): TGTGCCACCAGCAGAGAGGGGGAGACCTACGAGCAGTACTTC.

The rearrangement links TRBV28 to TRBJ2-7, with 7 bases identical to TRBD1. CDR1 is MDHEN, CDR2 SYDVKM, per germline. This CDR3 has 13 residues. The V gene end was trimmed by 5 bases and the J gene end by 1 base; junction bases not matched to a gene: 2. The DNA for the CDR3 is TGTGCCAGCAGTCCGGGACAGTCCTACGAGCAGTACTTC. The encoded protein is CASSPGQSYEQYF.

The rearrangement links TRBV9 to TRBJ1-1; D unclear. The germline gives CDR1 SGDLS, CDR2 YYNGEE. Trimming stripped 4 bases from V and 1 base from J, with 14 bases between. The CDR3 consists of 15 residues. CDR3 amino acids: CASSINDGWNTEAFF. The CDR3 DNA reads as TGTGCCAGCAGCATTAATGACGGATGGAACACTGAAGCTTTCTTT. The entire variable domain, with the rest obtained from reference TRBV9 and TRBJ1-1, is as follows: DSGVTQTPKHLITATGQRVTLRCSPRSGDLSVYWYQQSLDQGLQFLIQYYNGEERAKGNILERFSAQQFPDLHSELNLSSLELGDSALYFCASSINDGWNTEAFFGQGTRLTVV.

The chain employs TRBV11-2 and TRBJ2-7; D possibly corresponds to TRBD1 (7 bases). V was shortened by 3 bases and J by 1 base, with 13 bases between the two germline ends. The V gene's germline CDR1 is SGHAT and CDR2 FQNNGV. This CDR3 region has 15 residues. CDR3 sequence: CASSLGGTASYEQYF. The CDR3 coding sequence is TGTGCCAGCAGCTTGGGCGGGACAGCTTCCTACGAGCAGTACTTC. The full variable domain, completed using reference TRBV11-2 and TRBJ2-7, is EAGVAQSPRYKIIEKRQSVAFWCNPISGHATLYWYQQILGQGPKLLIQFQNNGVVDDSQLPKDRFSAERLKGVDSTLKIQPAKLEDSAVYLCASSLGGTASYEQYFGPGTRLTVT.

J is TRBJ1-1 and V is TRBV5-1; the D is unclear. CDR1 and CDR2 from the germline V gene are SGHRS and YFSETQ. The CDR3 spans 15 residues. V was pared by 7 bases and J by 3 bases, with 19 bases between. CDR3 loop: CASRANPIGYTEAFF. The CDR3 DNA reads TGCGCCAGCCGCGCTAATCCCATCGGTTACACTGAAGCTTTCTTT.

The rearrangement links TRBV5-8 to TRBJ2-3, with 7 nucleotides matching TRBD2. The ends lost 0 bases at V and 2 bases at J; junction bases unmatched: 6. The germline CDR1 and CDR2 sequences are SGHTS and YDEGEE. CDR3 size: 16 residues. For the CDR3, the DNA is TGTGCCAGCAGCTTGGCCTTGGCGGGGGTCACAGATACGCAGTATTTT. Its protein is CASSLALAGVTDTQYF.

The gene calls are TRBV5-1 and TRBJ2-3; D possibly matches TRBD1 or TRBD2 (5 bases each). Germline CDR1 is SGHRS and CDR2 is YFSETQ. Trimming removed 2 bases at V and 6 bases at J, with 13 bases between. CDR3 length equals 14 residues. CDR3 bases: TGCGCCAGCAGCTTCTCGGGGCTCATGGATACGCAGTATTTT. Its translation: CASSFSGLMDTQYF.

V usage is TRBV7-9 and J usage is TRBJ2-5; D gene ambiguous. V gave up 7 bases and J gave up 8 bases, with 20 bases separating them. The germline CDR1 and CDR2 sequences are SEHNR and FQNEAQ (reference sequence). This CDR3 spans 14 amino acids. The CDR3 loop reads CASTPGLGKSTQYF. CDR3 bases: TGTGCCAGCACCCCTGGGCTGGGGAAGAGTACCCAGTACTTC.

V gene TRBV5-4 combines with J gene TRBJ1-2, with 7 bases lining up with TRBD1. The CDR3 totals 15 residues. V shed 4 bases, J shed 7 bases, and the junction held 13 bases outside the gene matches. Germline CDR1 and CDR2: SGHNT and YYREEE (reference sequence). The CDR3 bases are TGTGCCAGCAGCCTACCCCGGGGACAGACGAGTGGCTACACCTTC. Protein sequence: CASSLPRGQTSGYTF.

The chain is built from TRBV7-6 and TRBJ2-1; D is unresolved. The V end was cut by 1 base, the J end by 0 bases, with 7 bases between. This CDR3 region has 15 residues. The germline V gene encodes CDR1 SGHVS and CDR2 FNYEAQ. CDR3 bases: TGTGCCAGCAGCTTAGTTCGAAGCTCCTACAATGAGCAGTTCTTC. Translated: CASSLVRSSYNEQFF.

The J gene is TRBJ1-2, the V gene TRBV28; D ambiguous. Germline-derived CDR1 and CDR2 are MDHEN and SYDVKM. This CDR3 is built from 13 residues. Between the trimmed V and J ends, which lost 3 bases and 4 bases, there was a span of 9 bases. The CDR3, as DNA: TGTGCCAGCAGTTTCAGGTGGGGCTATGGCTACACCTTC. It translates to CASSFRWGYGYTF.

The genes are TRBV5-6 and TRBJ1-1; D is perhaps TRBD1 (6 bases). The germline V gene encodes CDR1 SGHDT and CDR2 YYEEEE. The V and J ends lost 0 bases and 10 bases respectively, with 10 bases between them. This CDR3 has 12 amino acids. CDR3 coding DNA: TGTGCCAGCAGCTTGGACAGGGAGGGAGCTTTCTTT. Translating it yields CASSLDREGAFF.

The chain is built from TRBV28 and TRBJ2-1; 9 positions match TRBD2. V shed 4 bases and J 9 bases; nucleotides not matched to a gene: 10. Germline V gives CDR1 MDHEN, CDR2 SYDVKM. The length of the CDR3 is 15 residues. CDR3 region: CASSYSGRSGFEQFF. CDR3 nucleotide sequence: TGTGCCAGCAGTTATAGCGGGAGAAGCGGCTTTGAGCAGTTCTTC.

The J gene is TRBJ1-5, the V gene TRBV28; D might be TRBD1 (5 bases). The germline CDR1 and CDR2 sequences are MDHEN and SYDVKM. The CDR3 is made up of 12 amino acids. V shed 3 bases and J shed 5 bases, with 5 bases lying between them. The CDR3 DNA is TGTGCCAGCAGTTTGACAGATCAGCCCCAGCATTTT. This codes for CASSLTDQPQHF.

The chain is built from TRBV28 and TRBJ2-3; 7 bases agree with TRBD2. This CDR3 contains 16 residues. The germline V gene encodes CDR1 MDHEN and CDR2 SYDVKM. With V trimmed by 3 bases and J by 4 bases, 10 bases remained unmatched. The CDR3 DNA sequence: TGTGCCAGCAGTTTCTTGAGGGAGGGCCTTGCAGATACGCAGTATTTT. Translated, it gives CASSFLREGLADTQYF.

This chain connects TRBV28 to TRBJ1-2; possible D gene TRBD1, 6 bases. CDR3 length: 15 residues. V lost 5 bases to trimming and J lost 4 bases, with 17 bases between them. Germline loops: CDR1 MDHEN, CDR2 SYDVKM. Here the CDR3 DNA reads TGTGCCAGCAGTCAGACCCCCGGGACACCCTATGGCTACACCTTC. Residues: CASSQTPGTPYGYTF.

The chain is built from TRBV28 and TRBJ1-2; 9 nucleotides line up with TRBD1. Germline V lookup: CDR1 MDHEN, CDR2 SYDVKM. The CDR3 is 15 residues long. The J segment lost 5 bases and the V segment lost 5 bases, leaving 9 bases of the junction unmatched. DNA of the CDR3: TGTGCCAGCAGTCTCACCGGGACAGGGTCGTATGGCTACACCTTC. It codes for CASSLTGTGSYGYTF.

This sequence joins TRBV19 and TRBJ1-6; D is ambiguous. Germline V CDR1 and CDR2: LNHDA, SQIVND (reference sequence). V was pared by 3 bases and J by 7 bases, with 4 bases between. The CDR3 runs to 12 residues. CDR3: CASSIWNSPLHF. CDR3 sequence (DNA): TGTGCCAGTAGTATTTGGAATTCACCCCTCCACTTT.